This TCR beta chain was recorded in a study of shared clonotypes between healthy human individuals. Sequenced by immunoSEQ multiplex PCR; TCRdb stores in-frame clones only, minus some. The sample has roughly 1,600,000 clones; approximately 98.5% are singletons. Looked up from germline, CDR1 is LNHNV and CDR2 is YYDKDF (reference sequence). The CDR3 loop spans 18 amino acids. Trimming took off 4 bases at V and 0 bases at J, with 19 bases between the two ends. A word on this clone: Its specificity is not known.

Study-level findings and limits: Non-shared clonotypes displayed generation probabilities falling below those of clonotypes present in all four donors. The sampled material consisted only of blood, and tissue repertoires are likely to differ.

The specimen sequenced was naive CD4+ T cells sorted from blood. Subset denoted: CD45RA+ positively selected. This sequence originates from a man aged 30 to 45 in good health. The V gene is TRBV15, the J gene TRBJ2-4; the D call may be TRBD1 or TRBD2 (5 bases each). CDR3 sequence: CATSTDRGGNLAKNIQYF. In DNA form, the CDR3 reads TGTGCCACCAGCACTGACAGAGGAGGTAATCTAGCCAAAAACATTCAGTACTTC.